The rows below give T cell receptor beta chains drawn from one sample of a study of blood T cell repertoires in COVID-19. Libraries were prepared by immunoSEQ multiplex PCR; TCRdb keeps only in-frame clonotypes and omits some of them. The data show 170,000 or so clones, around nine tenths seen once. What was sequenced was peripheral blood. The origin of the receptors is a man in his forties or fifties with acute or convalescent COVID-19. Each CDR3 is given with its conserved first and last residue. D genes are given only for firm matches. Only some rows state a clone size, as once, few, many or a class for expanded clones.

abundance,v_gene,d_gene,j_gene,CDR3aa,CDR3nt
-,TRBV10-2,-,TRBJ1-4,CASSEVGLEKLFF,TGCGCCAGCAGTGAGGTGGGGCTTGAAAAACTGTTTTTT
few,TRBV28,-,TRBJ1-5,CASSLAAAGDQPQHF,TGTGCCAGCAGTTTAGCAGCGGCAGGGGATCAGCCCCAGCATTTT
-,TRBV2,-,TRBJ1-4,CASSEAPGAEKLFF,TGTGCCAGCAGTGAAGCCCCAGGGGCTGAAAAACTGTTTTTT
-,TRBV28,TRBD2,TRBJ2-7,CASNTLLTETSGKSYEQYF,TGTGCCAGCAACACCCTTCTGACGGAAACTAGCGGGAAGTCCTACGAGCAGTACTTC
-,TRBV6-4,TRBD1,TRBJ2-1,CASRPDRGYGEQFF,TGTGCCAGCAGACCAGACAGGGGGTACGGTGAGCAGTTCTTC
-,TRBV18,-,TRBJ1-3,CASSLPVPSGNTIYF,TGTGCCAGCTCACTCCCGGTCCCCTCTGGAAACACCATATATTTT
-,TRBV7-2,TRBD1,TRBJ1-2,CASSLVPGGGYTF,TGTGCCAGCAGCTTAGTCCCAGGGGGAGGCTACACCTTC
once,TRBV2,-,TRBJ2-3,CASSEAPMDTQYF,TGTGCCAGCAGTGAAGCGCCTATGGATACGCAGTATTTT
few,TRBV10-1,TRBD1,TRBJ2-1,CASSENRGLKFF,TGCGCCAGCAGTGAAAACAGGGGCTTGAAGTTCTTC
-,TRBV28,-,TRBJ2-1,CASRRRDTSSYNEQFF,TGTGCCAGCAGACGCAGAGACACTAGCTCCTACAATGAGCAGTTCTTC
-,TRBV27,-,TRBJ1-4,CASSWAPLGEKLFF,TGTGCCAGCAGTTGGGCCCCTCTGGGTGAAAAACTGTTTTTT
-,TRBV6-1,-,TRBJ1-5,CASSEAQGQGYSNSNQPQHF,TGTGCCAGCAGTGAGGCTCAGGGGCAGGGATATTCTAATAGCAATCAGCCCCAGCATTTT
-,TRBV4-1,TRBD2,TRBJ2-5,CASSQIVLNKRDQTQYF,TGCGCCAGCAGCCAAATTGTCCTCAATAAGCGGGATCAGACCCAGTACTTC
-,TRBV5-1,TRBD1,TRBJ1-6,CASSGTTGSESPLHF,TGCGCCAGCAGCGGAACGACAGGGTCTGAGTCACCCCTCCACTTT
-,TRBV7-2,-,TRBJ2-5,CASSLGGTYQETQYF,TGTGCCAGCAGCTTAGGCGGGACCTACCAAGAGACCCAGTACTTC
-,TRBV2,-,TRBJ1-2,CASREYGYTF,TGTGCCAGCAGGGAGTATGGCTACACCTTC
-,TRBV10-3,TRBD1,TRBJ1-2,CAISTTGANYGYTF,TGTGCCATCAGCACGACAGGGGCTAACTATGGCTACACCTTC
-,TRBV5-1,-,TRBJ2-1,CAVSNPTYNEQFF,TGCGCCGTTTCCAATCCTACCTACAATGAGCAGTTCTTC
few,TRBV2,-,TRBJ1-5,CASSEGAGNQPQHF,TGTGCCAGCAGTGAGGGGGCAGGCAATCAGCCCCAGCATTTT
-,TRBV6-6,TRBD1,TRBJ1-5,CASRATQGDQPQHF,TGTGCCAGCAGGGCCACGCAGGGGGACCAGCCCCAGCATTTT
-,TRBV10-3,TRBD2,TRBJ2-2,CATGGGAGGPGTGELFF,TGTGCCACCGGGGGGGGAGCGGGAGGGCCCGGCACCGGGGAGCTGTTTTTT
-,TRBV13,-,TRBJ1-1,CASSPPGYATEAFF,TGTGCCAGCAGCCCCCCAGGGTATGCGACTGAAGCTTTCTTT
-,TRBV9,-,TRBJ1-6,CASSVLGAPNSPLHF,TGTGCCAGCTCAGTGTTGGGGGCTCCAAATTCACCCCTCCACTTT
once,TRBV7-9,-,TRBJ1-1,CASSRQQASTEAFF,TGTGCCAGCAGCAGACAGCAAGCAAGCACTGAAGCTTTCTTT
-,TRBV6-5,TRBD1,TRBJ2-7,CASSYSPTGGYEQYF,TGTGCCAGCAGTTACAGCCCGACAGGGGGCTACGAGCAGTACTTC
-,TRBV7-8,-,TRBJ2-1,CASSLDRRGEQFF,TGTGCCAGCAGCTTAGACCGCAGGGGCGAGCAGTTCTTC
-,TRBV5-1,TRBD1,TRBJ2-1,CASSQGQGFNEQFF,TGCGCCAGCAGCCAGGGACAGGGTTTTAATGAGCAGTTCTTC
-,TRBV30,-,TRBJ2-5,CAWSSGTQETQYF,TGTGCCTGGAGTTCCGGGACTCAAGAGACCCAGTACTTC
-,TRBV7-2,TRBD1,TRBJ2-2,CASSLGGQGSTGELFF,TGTGCCAGCAGCTTAGGGGGACAGGGTTCCACCGGGGAGCTGTTTTTT
once,TRBV6-5,-,TRBJ1-2,CASSSDRYYGYTF,TGTGCCAGCAGCTCCGACAGGTACTATGGCTACACCTTC
-,TRBV27,TRBD1,TRBJ2-2,CASRMTGVEPGELFF,TGTGCCAGCCGAATGACAGGGGTTGAGCCCGGGGAGCTGTTTTTT
-,TRBV29-1,-,TRBJ2-7,CSVGQAPYEQYF,TGCAGCGTTGGGCAGGCCCCCTACGAGCAGTACTTC